A selection of T cell receptor beta chains follows, all from one sample in a study of human T cells and chemical hapten exposure. TCRdb re-called the RACE reads with MiXCR, one entry per CDR3 protein. This sample yields about 94,000 distinct CDR3 sequences, of which about a tenth are seen a single time; about 2% belongs to the top ten. The starting material was whole blood, obtained in connection with sensitization to the hapten diphenylcyclopropenone (DPC). These TCRs come from a woman in her thirties or forties with alopecia areata. Some clones in this sample may be carry-over from other donors' samples. CDR3s include the opening cysteine and the closing phenylalanine or tryptophan. Each record gives: clone size, J gene, D gene, V gene, CDR3 DNA, CDR3 protein. D genes are given only for firm matches. The size field is filled for only some rows; it gives once, few, many or a size class.

many	TRBJ1-6	-	TRBV20-1	TGCAGTGCTAGAGATCCAGGCCTCGGCTATAATTCACCCCTCCACTTT	CSARDPGLGYNSPLHF
many	TRBJ2-7	-	TRBV2	TGTGCCACCCTACTAGGGTTGGCAAGCGAGCAGTACTTC	CATLLGLASEQYF
many	TRBJ2-3	-	TRBV4-3	TGCGCCAGCAGCCAATTAGCGGCTAGCTCAGATACGCAGTATTTT	CASSQLAASSDTQYF
-	TRBJ1-4	TRBD1	TRBV7-2	TGTGCCAGCAGCCGGCAACAGGGGACGGAAAAACTGTTTTTT	CASSRQQGTEKLFF
few	TRBJ2-5	-	TRBV7-2	TGTGCCAGCAGCCCCACCCCGGGGGCCTTACAAGAGACCCAGTACTTC	CASSPTPGALQETQYF
-	TRBJ2-3	TRBD2	TRBV6-2/TRBV6-3	TGTGCCAGCACCCACCTAGCGGGAGTCCCAGATACGCAGTATTTT	CASTHLAGVPDTQYF
many	TRBJ2-7	TRBD2	TRBV4-2	TGTGCCAGCAGCCAACTTAACTTAGCGGGAGGGCTACAGTACTTC	CASSQLNLAGGLQYF
-	TRBJ2-1	TRBD2	TRBV29-1	TGCAGCGTTCGGGGACTAGCGGACAATGAGCAGTTCTTC	CSVRGLADNEQFF
many	TRBJ1-3	-	TRBV7-6	TGTGCCAGCAGCTCACAACAGGCTTACTCTGGAAACACCATATATTTT	CASSSQQAYSGNTIYF
-	TRBJ1-1	-	TRBV30	TGTGCCTGGAGAACAACAGGGAACACTGAAGCTTTCTTT	CAWRTTGNTEAFF
once	TRBJ1-1	-	TRBV28	TGTGCCAGCAGGTGGGCATTCAACACTGAAGCTTTCTTT	CASRWAFNTEAFF
few	TRBJ2-3	-	TRBV15	TGTGCCACCAGCAGAGATACTTTCGGGACGGCAAGCACAGATACGCAGTATTTT	CATSRDTFGTASTDTQYF
-	TRBJ2-1	-	TRBV11-2	TGTGCCAGCAGCTTAGGGGAGCGAGAGCCGCAGTTCTTC	CASSLGEREPQFF
-	TRBJ2-6	-	TRBV2	TGTGCCAGCAGTGACGGACCCGGACGAGGCAACGTCCTGACTTTC	CASSDGPGRGNVLTF
few	TRBJ2-7	-	TRBV4-3	TGCGCCAGCAGCCAAGGATTAGCGACCGAGCAGTACTTC	CASSQGLATEQYF
many	TRBJ2-5	-	TRBV9	TGTGCCAGCAGCCCATCCCCCCTTATAGAGACCCAGTACTTC	CASSPSPLIETQYF
many	TRBJ1-1	-	TRBV7-2	TGTGCCAGCAGCTTAACCAGGGGGAACACTGAAGCTTTCTTT	CASSLTRGNTEAFF